This T cell receptor (beta chain) is drawn from a study of OX40 agonist ivuxolimab in advanced cancers. Germline CDR1 reads SGHTA; CDR2 reads FQGTGA. The V segment lost 1 base and the J segment 3 bases; nucleotides outside the gene matches: 6. CDR3 length: 15 residues. Repertoires were generated with immunoSEQ multiplex PCR, while TCRdb's copy carries only in-frame clones and drops some. Here the sample spans approximately 74,000 clones, around 90% being singletons. V gene TRBV7-3 combines with J gene TRBJ2-7; 7 positions agree with TRBD1. This receptor was identified in an adult with an advanced solid tumor such as melanoma, head and neck, liver or kidney cancer. The sample was CD4+ or CD8+ T cells sorted from blood, taken in a trial of the OX40 agonist ivuxolimab. The CDR3: CASSLNPGGYYEQYF. DNA for the CDR3: TGTGCCAGCAGCTTAAACCCAGGGGGATACTACGAGCAGTACTTC.